The TCR beta chain under discussion was sequenced for a study of blood T cell repertoires in COVID-19. Study in general: PBMCs, B-cell-depleted T cells, or T cells provided the cDNA or gDNA that made up the material.

This clone was recorded a few times. The germline CDR1 and CDR2 sequences are KGHSH and LQKENI. This CDR3 comprises 14 residues. Between the trimmed V and J ends, which lost 4 bases and 0 bases, there was a span of 7 bases. Here immunoSEQ multiplex PCR was the method, and the copy in TCRdb shows in-frame clones only, minus some. The top ten hold about 1.7% of the sample, which has fewer than 400,000 clones, about nine tenths seen once. Symptom resolution, clearance, or two negative PCRs marked the recovered donors of Cohort 3. Sequenced: PBMCs or T cells enriched from blood (not recorded which). This TCR was recovered from a woman aged 25-40 years who had recovered from COVID-19. The chain carries TRBV18 and TRBJ2-1; the D is unclear. This chain's CDR3 is CASSLKSSYNEQFF. CDR3 coding DNA: TGTGCCAGCTCACTTAAGAGCTCCTACAATGAGCAGTTCTTC.